The 22 T cell receptor beta chains listed next were all sequenced from one sample in a study of PD-1 blockade in classical Hodgkin lymphoma. Data came from immunoSEQ multiplex PCR; TCRdb stores just in-frame clones and leaves some out. Of around 21,000 clones listed, 74% are singletons. There was relapse after autologous stem cell transplantation in every patient, and there was variation in brentuximab vedotin exposure. The source was peripheral blood mononuclear cells (PBMCs), collected at baseline. These receptors all stem from a human donor with classical Hodgkin lymphoma.

By sample share, this clone is medium-sized. The CDR3 nucleotides read TGTGCCAGCAGTATCTCAGGGTACACCGGGGAGCTGTTTTTT. It codes for CASSISGYTGELFF. The chain uses TRBV27 and TRBJ2-2, with D possibly TRBD1 on 5 matching bases. The V gene lost 5 bases and the J gene lost 3 bases, with 10 bases spanning the gap. The CDR3 length is 14 residues. Germline assignment: CDR1 MNHEY and CDR2 SMNVEV (reference sequence).

The chain has TRBV27 and TRBJ1-5, with D tentatively TRBD1 (6 bases). With 5 bases removed from V and 0 bases from J, the gap between germline ends came to 14 bases. This CDR3 comprises 16 residues. Germline loops: CDR1 MNHEY, CDR2 SMNVEV (reference sequence). Here the CDR3 reads CASSPRGIRSNQPQHF. The CDR3 nucleotides read TGTGCCAGCAGTCCCAGGGGTATTCGTAGCAATCAGCCCCAGCATTTT.

This chain links TRBV9 with TRBJ1-1; tentative D call: TRBD1 (5 bases). Germline CDR1 reads SGDLS; CDR2 reads YYNGEE. Trimming removed 0 bases at V and 0 bases at J, with 15 bases between. There are 17 residues in the CDR3. CDR3 loop: CASSVGGGYGVNTEAFF. For the CDR3, the DNA is TGTGCCAGCAGCGTAGGGGGCGGGTATGGAGTGAACACTGAAGCTTTCTTT.

The CDR3 loop reads CASSKRETQYF. CDR3 nucleotide sequence: TGTGCCAGCAGTAAGCGGGAGACCCAGTACTTC. This chain joins TRBV2 and TRBJ2-5, with a tentative D call TRBD2 (5 bases). The germline V gene encodes CDR1 SNHLY and CDR2 FYNNEI. The CDR3 covers 11 residues. Trimming removed 5 bases from V and 5 bases from J, with 6 bases in between.

The J gene is TRBJ2-1, the V gene TRBV18, with D tentatively TRBD2 (7 bases). This CDR3 is 13 amino acids long. Trimming cost V 3 bases and J 9 bases, with 12 bases left between them. CDR1 is KGHSH, CDR2 LQKENI, per germline. CDR3 DNA: TGTGCCAGCTCACCGGTAGGGGGGGCTGAGCAGTTCTTC. Its protein is CASSPVGGAEQFF.

This chain links TRBV11-3 with TRBJ2-3, with D maybe TRBD1 (6 bases). The germline V and J ends were trimmed by 3 bases and 1 base, with 8 bases remaining between them. Germline assignment: CDR1 SGHNT and CDR2 YENEEA. The CDR3 covers 14 residues. CDR3 residues: CASSFGGRTDTQYF. As DNA, the CDR3 is TGTGCCAGCAGCTTTGGGGGCCGCACAGATACGCAGTATTTT.

The chain couples TRBV4-2 to TRBJ2-4, with 10 bases matching TRBD1. This CDR3 has 18 amino acids. Germline CDR1 LGHNA, CDR2 YNFKEQ. V lost 4 bases and J lost 0; bases outside the gene matches: 9. The CDR3 DNA is TGTGCCAGCAGCCCAACTTGGACAGGGGGATTAGCCAAAAACATTCAGTACTTC. It specifies CASSPTWTGGLAKNIQYF.

The J gene is TRBJ2-7, the V gene TRBV4-3, with D possibly being TRBD2 (6 bases). Trimming took 5 bases from V and 5 from J, leaving 16 bases between them. Germline loops: CDR1 LGHNA, CDR2 YSLEER. This CDR3 comprises 14 residues. CDR3 residues: CASSYTSPPDEQYF. CDR3 DNA: TGCGCCAGCAGCTATACTAGCCCCCCCGACGAGCAGTACTTC.

This clone has more than one count but fewer than ten. The chain uses TRBV19 and TRBJ2-7, with a tentative D call TRBD2 (5 bases). CDR1 is LNHDA and CDR2 is SQIVND in the germline V gene (reference sequence). This CDR3 region has 12 residues. The V end lost 7 bases, the J end lost 4 bases, and 11 bases lay between the germline ends. In DNA form, the CDR3 reads TGTGCCAGTATGGCAGCGGATTACGAGCAGTACTTC. This gives the protein CASMAADYEQYF.

This rearrangement joins TRBV19 to TRBJ2-7; TRBD2 matches 8 bases. V lost 3 bases, J lost 6 bases, and 7 bases stayed unmatched. The length of the CDR3 is 14 residues. CDR1 is LNHDA and CDR2 is SQIVND in the germline V gene (reference sequence). As DNA, the CDR3 is TGTGCCAGTAGTATCGGGACTAGTGGAGGCGAGCAGTACTTC. This translates into CASSIGTSGGEQYF.

Here the CDR3 DNA reads TGTGCCAGCAGCTTAGAAGGGGTGAGCAATCAGCCCCAGCATTTT. This codes for CASSLEGVSNQPQHF. The V and J genes are TRBV4-2 and TRBJ1-5, with D maybe TRBD1 (5 bases). This CDR3 spans 15 amino acids. CDR1 LGHNA and CDR2 YNFKEQ come from the germline V gene. Trimming left V 5 bases short and J 1 base short, with 12 bases between.

The gene calls are TRBV27 and TRBJ1-4; maybe TRBD1 (6 bases). Trimming shortened V by 6 bases and J by 0 bases, and 17 bases separated the two germline ends. This CDR3 comprises 17 residues. Germline CDR1 and CDR2: MNHEY and SMNVEV (reference sequence). The CDR3 sequence is CASRHYRAGATNEKLFF. The DNA of the CDR3 is TGTGCCAGCAGACATTACAGGGCCGGAGCAACTAATGAAAAACTGTTTTTT.

This clone was seen more than once but under ten times. This chain links TRBV19 with TRBJ2-4; unclear D gene. Looked up from germline, CDR1 is LNHDA and CDR2 is SQIVND (reference sequence). The CDR3 contains 15 residues. V was shortened by 3 bases and J by 0 bases, with 9 bases between the two germline ends. Written as DNA, the CDR3 is TGTGCCAGTAGTATGGGGTTTCTAGCCAAAAACATTCAGTACTTC. This gives the protein CASSMGFLAKNIQYF.

The sample holds a few counts of this clone. The J gene is TRBJ1-6, the V gene TRBV10-1; TRBD1 agrees at 7 bases. Germline loops: CDR1 WNHNN, CDR2 SYGVQD (reference sequence). This CDR3 is 13 amino acids long. Trimming at V came to 5 bases and at J to 7 bases, leaving 2 bases not matched to a gene. CDR3 in amino acids: CASSRDSNSPLHF. CDR3 nucleotide sequence: TGCGCCAGCAGTCGGGACAGCAATTCACCCCTCCACTTT.

The V and J genes are TRBV5-5 and TRBJ1-1; D is possibly TRBD1 (6 bases). Per the germline V gene, CDR1 is SGHKS and CDR2 is YYEKEE (reference sequence). CDR3 length equals 14 residues. V lost 3 bases and J lost 4, with 13 bases in between. For the CDR3, the DNA is TGTGCCAGCAGCTCGCAATCAGGGGTCACTGAAGCTTTCTTT. Translated, it gives CASSSQSGVTEAFF.

The V gene is TRBV4-2, the J gene TRBJ2-1; no reliable D call. Germline lookup yields CDR1 LGHNA and CDR2 YNFKEQ. The V gene lost 0 bases and the J gene lost 12 bases, with 12 bases spanning the gap. The CDR3 has 13 residues. CDR3 in DNA: TGTGCCAGCAGCCAAGAAAACATAGAGTGGCAGTTCTTC. It is translated as CASSQENIEWQFF.

This chain uses TRBV7-1 with TRBJ1-3, with D uncertain. TRBV7-1 is annotated as an ORF whose role is uncertain. The CDR3 is made up of 13 amino acids. V dropped 5 bases and J dropped 8 bases, with 13 bases sitting between them. The CDR3 here is CASSLRISDTIYF. The CDR3 nucleotides are TGTGCCAGCAGCCTCAGGATTTCGGACACCATATATTTT.

CDR3 DNA: TGTGCCAGCAGCTTAATATTTGGCGCCTCCTACGAGCAGTACTTC. It codes for CASSLIFGASYEQYF. The chain recombines TRBV11-2 with TRBJ2-7; D remains ambiguous. Germline values: CDR1 SGHAT, CDR2 FQNNGV. The CDR3 covers 15 residues. Trimming left V 2 bases short and J 0 bases short, with 11 bases between.

There are a few counts of this clone. This chain connects TRBV6-6 to TRBJ1-2; D not resolved. Trimming removed 2 bases from V and 4 bases from J, with 8 bases in between. CDR1 and CDR2 from the germline V gene are MNHNY and SVGAGI (reference sequence). This CDR3 spans 13 amino acids. In nucleotides, the CDR3 is TGTGCCAGCAGTTACCGGGAACTCTATGGCTACACCTTC. It encodes CASSYRELYGYTF.

The chain recombines TRBV10-3 with TRBJ2-3, with 12 bases matching TRBD2. The CDR3 covers 16 residues. With 2 bases clipped from V and 6 bases from J, the junction kept 6 bases outside the gene matches. The germline CDR1 and CDR2 sequences are ENHRY and SYGVKD. Written as DNA, the CDR3 is TGTGCCATCAGTGAGGCCGGGACTAGCGGGCGGGATACGCAGTATTTT. Encoded protein: CAISEAGTSGRDTQYF.

The rearrangement joins TRBV6-6 to TRBJ2-7; D perhaps matches TRBD1 (6 bases). The CDR3 extends over 13 amino acids. With 2 bases removed from V and 2 bases from J, the gap between germline ends came to 7 bases. Germline assignment: CDR1 MNHNY and CDR2 SVGAGI (reference sequence). The CDR3 nucleotides read TGTGCCAGCAGTTACCGGGACACCTACGAGCAGTACTTC. Translating gives CASSYRDTYEQYF.

This clone has a handful of counts. The J gene is TRBJ1-3, the V gene TRBV18; 7 positions agree with TRBD1. Germline trimming cut 3 bases from V and 3 bases from J; bases unmatched to any gene: 8. Germline CDR1 is KGHSH and CDR2 is LQKENI. The CDR3 loop spans 16 amino acids. CDR3 in amino acids: CASSPLDRERGNTIYF. The DNA for the CDR3 is TGTGCCAGCTCACCCCTAGACAGGGAACGTGGAAACACCATATATTTT.